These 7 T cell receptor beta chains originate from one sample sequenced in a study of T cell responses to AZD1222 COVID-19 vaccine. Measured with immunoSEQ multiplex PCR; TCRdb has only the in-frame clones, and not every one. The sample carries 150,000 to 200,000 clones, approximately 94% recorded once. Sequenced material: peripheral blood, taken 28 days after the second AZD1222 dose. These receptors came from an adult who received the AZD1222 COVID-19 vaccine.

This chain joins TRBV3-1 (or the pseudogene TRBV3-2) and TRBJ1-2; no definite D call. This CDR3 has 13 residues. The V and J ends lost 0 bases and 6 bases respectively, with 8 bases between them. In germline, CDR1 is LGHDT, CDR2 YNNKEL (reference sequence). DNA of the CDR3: TGTGCCAGCAGCCAAGAAACTTGGAATGGCTACACCTTC. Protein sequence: CASSQETWNGYTF.

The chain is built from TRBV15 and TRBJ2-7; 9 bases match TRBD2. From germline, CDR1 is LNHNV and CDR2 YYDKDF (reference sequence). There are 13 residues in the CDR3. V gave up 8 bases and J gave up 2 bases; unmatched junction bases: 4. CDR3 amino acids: CATRREGTYEQYF. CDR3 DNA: TGTGCCACCCGGCGGGAGGGAACCTACGAGCAGTACTTC.

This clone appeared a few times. The CDR3 loop is CASSAEGGTSTSTDTQYF. The CDR3 bases are TGTGCCAGCAGCGCGGAGGGGGGAACGAGCACTAGCACAGATACGCAGTATTTT. The chain couples TRBV9 to TRBJ2-3; perhaps D is TRBD1 or TRBD2 (6 bases each). With 3 bases removed from V and 0 bases from J, the gap between germline ends came to 20 bases. This CDR3 contains 18 residues. Germline assignment: CDR1 SGDLS and CDR2 YYNGEE.

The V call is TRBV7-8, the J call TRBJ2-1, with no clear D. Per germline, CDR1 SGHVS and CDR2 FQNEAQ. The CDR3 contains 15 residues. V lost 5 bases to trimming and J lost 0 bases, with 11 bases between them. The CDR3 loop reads CASSPDWSSYNEQFF. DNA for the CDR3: TGTGCCAGCAGCCCCGACTGGAGCTCCTACAATGAGCAGTTCTTC.

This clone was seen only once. The CDR3 nucleotides read TGTGCCATCACCGCCGACAGGGAGGCTGGCTACACCTTC. Translating it yields CAITADREAGYTF. The gene calls are TRBV10-3 and TRBJ1-2; 7 nucleotides line up with TRBD1. Trimming took 7 bases from V and 7 from J; bases not matched to a gene: 9. Per the germline V gene, CDR1 is ENHRY and CDR2 is SYGVKD. CDR3 size: 13 residues.

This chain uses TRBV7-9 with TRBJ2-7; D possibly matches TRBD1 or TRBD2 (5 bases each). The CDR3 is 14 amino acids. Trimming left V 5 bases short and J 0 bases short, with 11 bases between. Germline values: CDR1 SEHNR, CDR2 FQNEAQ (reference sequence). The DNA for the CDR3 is TGTGCCAGCAGCACCCCCGGGGCCTCCTACGAGCAGTACTTC. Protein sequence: CASSTPGASYEQYF.

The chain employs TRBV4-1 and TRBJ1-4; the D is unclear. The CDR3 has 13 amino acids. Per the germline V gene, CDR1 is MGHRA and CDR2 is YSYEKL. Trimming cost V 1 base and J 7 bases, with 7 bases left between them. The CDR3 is CASSQGVSEKLFF. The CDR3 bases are TGCGCCAGCAGCCAAGGAGTCAGTGAAAAACTGTTTTTT.